What follows is one T cell receptor beta chain and its context. The antigen is undetermined. The data belong to a study of T cells in localized non-small cell lung cancer. Germline V gives CDR1 LNHNV, CDR2 YYDKDF (reference sequence). The CDR3 totals 14 residues. Trimming took off 4 bases at V and 2 bases at J, with 12 bases between the two ends. Notes on the study in general: Adjacent lung had a median about 55 of the 100 largest tumor clones. Peak T cell clonality was found in uninvolved adjacent lung, exceeding tumor. The study linked higher blood T cell density to longer overall survival.

Clones were read by immunoSEQ multiplex PCR, and TCRdb kept only the in-frame ones, dropping some. The sample has around 41,000 clones; about nine tenths are singletons. V and J are TRBV15 and TRBJ2-7; possible D gene TRBD1, 6 bases. The clonotype comes from a female donor older than 55 with stage I squamous cell lung carcinoma. The sequences come from peripheral blood, collected before any cancer treatment. The CDR3 sequence is CATSIRQAAYEQYF. The CDR3 DNA is TGTGCCACCAGCATCAGACAGGCGGCCTACGAGCAGTACTTC.